This TCR beta chain was sequenced in a study of control samples from healthy donors and cancer patients. The CDR3 spans 14 residues. The germline V gene has CDR1 KGHSH and CDR2 LQKENI. The V and J ends lost 0 bases and 5 bases respectively, with 10 bases between them. Data came from immunoSEQ multiplex PCR; TCRdb stores just in-frame clones and leaves some out. This sample has 150,000 to 200,000 clones; around 90% occur once, and the top ten carry 1.2% to 1.5%. What was sequenced was blood. The chain links TRBV18 to TRBJ1-1, with D maybe TRBD1 (6 bases). This TCR was recovered from a woman aged 50 to 60 in good health. The CDR3 nucleotides are TGTGCCAGCTCACCACCCCAGGGGAAGACTGAAGCTTTCTTT. Encoded protein: CASSPPQGKTEAFF.